These T cell receptor beta chains were read from a single sample in a study of OX40 agonist ivuxolimab in advanced cancers. Some clones are missing from TCRdb's copy, which holds only in-frame ones; the method was immunoSEQ multiplex PCR. The sample includes about 95,000 clones, roughly 91% of them seen just once. Here the sequenced sample was CD4+ or CD8+ T cells sorted from blood, taken in a trial of the OX40 agonist ivuxolimab. These receptors all stem from an adult with an advanced solid tumor such as melanoma, head and neck, liver or kidney cancer. CDR3s include the opening cysteine and the closing phenylalanine or tryptophan. The D gene is left open where the match is weak. Expanded clones get a size class; other rows say once, few or many, or leave the size out.

D	V	size	J	DNA	CDR3
-	TRBV18	-	TRBJ2-3	TGTGCCAGCTCGCCATTTGGGGGGCGCGCCCCCCATACGCAGTATTTT	CASSPFGGRAPHTQYF
-	TRBV7-2	-	TRBJ2-1	TGTGCCAGCAGCTTAGATCTGGGTAAGTTGTTCTTC	CASSLDLGKLFF
-	TRBV28	-	TRBJ1-2	TGTGCCAGCAGTACAGGGAGATATGGCTACACCTTC	CASSTGRYGYTF
TRBD1	TRBV19	-	TRBJ1-2	TGTGCCAGTAGCCTGGACAGGGGGAGCTATGGCTACACCTTC	CASSLDRGSYGYTF
-	TRBV19	-	TRBJ2-6	TGTGCTTCTAGGGAACAGACGAACTCTGGGGCCAACGTCCTGACTTTC	CASREQTNSGANVLTF
-	TRBV5-1	-	TRBJ2-1	TGCGCCAGCAGCTCCATAATAGCCGGGAATGAGCAGTTCTTC	CASSSIIAGNEQFF
TRBD2	TRBV2	-	TRBJ2-5	TGTGCCAGCAGCAGACGGGAGGGCCGGGGGGAGACCCAGTACTTC	CASSRREGRGETQYF
TRBD2	TRBV27	-	TRBJ2-2	TGTGCCAGCAGTGCCGGACTAGCGGGAAACACCGGGGAGCTGTTTTTT	CASSAGLAGNTGELFF
-	TRBV5-1	-	TRBJ2-2	TGCGCCAGTGTCCCTAGACCGAGCACCGGGGAGCTGTTTTTT	CASVPRPSTGELFF
-	TRBV6-6	-	TRBJ2-7	TGTGCCAGCTCTCGACAGGGAGGTCCCTACGAGCAGTACTTC	CASSRQGGPYEQYF
-	TRBV30	-	TRBJ2-7	TGTGCCTGGAGTTCCCCCCACTACGAGCAGTACTTC	CAWSSPHYEQYF
TRBD1	TRBV19	-	TRBJ1-5	TGTGCCAGTAGCGCTTTGTCCGAAATGACAGGGAATCAGCCCCAGCATTTT	CASSALSEMTGNQPQHF
-	TRBV5-1	-	TRBJ2-1	TGCGCCAGCAGCTTGGTAGCATGGGATGAGCAGTTCTTC	CASSLVAWDEQFF
-	TRBV10-3	-	TRBJ1-4	TGTGCCATCAGTGATAACCAGGGAGGTGAAAAACTGTTTTTT	CAISDNQGGEKLFF
TRBD1	TRBV11-3	-	TRBJ2-3	TGTGCCAGCAGCCTCTTCCCCGGGACAGGCACAGATACGCAGTATTTT	CASSLFPGTGTDTQYF
-	TRBV5-4	-	TRBJ1-1	TGTGCCAGCAGCTCCTCTCCGGGGGCTGAAGCTTTCTTT	CASSSSPGAEAFF
-	TRBV5-1	-	TRBJ2-7	TGCGCCAGTGCCCGGGACAACTCCTACGAGCAGTACTTC	CASARDNSYEQYF
TRBD1	TRBV29-1	-	TRBJ1-2	TGCAGCGTTGCGACAGGGGGTCATGGCTACACCTTC	CSVATGGHGYTF
-	TRBV10-3	-	TRBJ1-5	TGTGCCATCAGTGAGTCTGTCAACAATCAGCCCCAGCATTTT	CAISESVNNQPQHF
TRBD2	TRBV2	-	TRBJ2-3	TGTGCCAGCAGTTCCGGACTAGCGGGAGGGGGCACAGATACGCAGTATTTT	CASSSGLAGGGTDTQYF
-	TRBV19	few	TRBJ1-5	TGTTGGTTTGGGGATGGCAATCAGCCCCAGCATTTT	CWFGDGNQPQHF
-	TRBV7-9	-	TRBJ1-1	TGTGCCAGCAGCTCACAAGGGGGGAACACTGAAGCTTTCTTT	CASSSQGGNTEAFF
-	TRBV5-1	-	TRBJ2-2	TGCGCCAGCAGACAGAGAACGAACACCGGGGAGCTGTTTTTT	CASRQRTNTGELFF
-	TRBV7-9	-	TRBJ1-3	TGTGCCAGCAGCTTACTCGGGTCTCGGATGGGAAACACCATATATTTT	CASSLLGSRMGNTIYF
-	TRBV7-2	-	TRBJ2-5	TGTGCCAGCAGCTTAGGGGTGGTGGAGACCCAGTACTTC	CASSLGVVETQYF
-	TRBV7-2	-	TRBJ1-5	TGTGCCAGCAGCCCAGTAGGTAGGGTGTCCCAGCCCCAGCATTTT	CASSPVGRVSQPQHF
TRBD2	TRBV19	-	TRBJ2-2	TGTGCCAGCGATAAGGGCACTAGCGGCACCGGGGAGCTGTTTTTT	CASDKGTSGTGELFF
-	TRBV5-8	-	TRBJ1-2	TGTGCCAGCAGCTTCTCTTTTATCTATGGCTACACCTTC	CASSFSFIYGYTF
-	TRBV6-6	-	TRBJ1-5	TGTGCCAGCAGTTACCTGGGGGCCGGTCAGCCCCAGCATTTT	CASSYLGAGQPQHF
-	TRBV2	once	TRBJ2-5	TGTGCCAGCAGTTCCAGGGCGGAGACCCAGTACTTC	CASSSRAETQYF
-	TRBV4-3	-	TRBJ2-3	TGCGCCAGCAGCCAAGAACCCTCGGGTGGTACAGATACGCAGTATTTT	CASSQEPSGGTDTQYF
-	TRBV6-5	-	TRBJ2-7	TGTGCCAGCAGTACTCGGACTGGCGGCAAGTACTTC	CASSTRTGGKYF
-	TRBV5-8	-	TRBJ1-1	TGTGCCAGCAGCTTCCGGACCACTGAAGCTTTCTTT	CASSFRTTEAFF
-	TRBV2	-	TRBJ1-6	TGTGCCAGCAGTGGGGGGAATTCACCCCTCCACTTT	CASSGGNSPLHF
TRBD1	TRBV10-3	-	TRBJ1-1	TGTGCCATCGGGACAGGGAGAGAGACTGAAGCTTTCTTT	CAIGTGRETEAFF
TRBD1	TRBV30	-	TRBJ2-3	TGTGCCTGGAGGGGAACAGGGGAAAATACGCAGTATTTT	CAWRGTGENTQYF
-	TRBV28	-	TRBJ2-7	TGTGCCAGCAGTCATAGCTCCTACGAGCAGTACTTC	CASSHSSYEQYF
TRBD2	TRBV29-1	-	TRBJ2-5	TGCAGCGTTGAACCTAGCGGGAGGGTATGGGAGACCCAGTACTTC	CSVEPSGRVWETQYF
TRBD1	TRBV5-6	-	TRBJ2-6	TGTGCCAGCAGCTGGGGACAGAGCTCTGGGGCCAACGTCCTGACTTTC	CASSWGQSSGANVLTF
TRBD2	TRBV28	-	TRBJ2-7	TGTGCCAGCGGGATAGCGGGAGGTCGCACCTACGAGCAGTACTTC	CASGIAGGRTYEQYF
TRBD1	TRBV30	-	TRBJ2-1	TGTGCCTGGAGGGGACAGGGTAGCCACAATGAGCAGTTCTTC	CAWRGQGSHNEQFF
-	TRBV7-2	-	TRBJ1-5	TGTGCCAGCACCGTCTCGAGGGGAAATCAGCCCCAGCATTTT	CASTVSRGNQPQHF
-	TRBV11-2	-	TRBJ1-3	TGTGCCAGCAGCCCTCTGAGATCCTCTGGAAACACCATATATTTT	CASSPLRSSGNTIYF
-	TRBV28	-	TRBJ1-4	TGTGCCAGCAGTTCAACCCTGGGGGAAAAACTGTTTTTT	CASSSTLGEKLFF
-	TRBV7-2	-	TRBJ2-2	TGTGCCAGCAGCTTTGGAGCAGGGGAGCTGTTTTTT	CASSFGAGELFF
TRBD1	TRBV9	-	TRBJ2-5	TGTGCCAGCAGCTTATCCGGGACAGGCCAAGAGACCCAGTACTTC	CASSLSGTGQETQYF
-	TRBV29-1	-	TRBJ2-2	TGCAGCGTTGTAGATCCAGGGGCGGGCGGGGAGCTGTTTTTT	CSVVDPGAGGELFF
-	TRBV9	-	TRBJ2-2	TGTGCCAGCAGCGTAGGACAGAAATCCACCGGGGAGCTGTTTTTT	CASSVGQKSTGELFF
-	TRBV7-9	once	TRBJ2-5	TGTGCCAGCAGCTTAGCGGGGGTACAAGAGACCCAGTACTTC	CASSLAGVQETQYF
-	TRBV6-1	-	TRBJ2-7	TGTGCCAGCAGTTCAGGGATAACCTACGAGCAGTACTTC	CASSSGITYEQYF
-	TRBV7-9	-	TRBJ2-5	TGTGCCAGCAGCACCTCGAGGGACCAGGAGACCCAGTACTTC	CASSTSRDQETQYF
TRBD1	TRBV7-2	-	TRBJ1-4	TGTGCCAGCAGCTTGATGACAGGGGCTAATCTTTTGGGAAAACTGTTTTTT	CASSLMTGANLLGKLFF
-	TRBV18	-	TRBJ2-5	TGTGCCAGCTCGCCTCAAAGCGGTCAAGAGACCCAGTACTTC	CASSPQSGQETQYF
-	TRBV28	once	TRBJ2-7	TGTGCCACCGTATCGGGATCTACTTACGAGCAGTACTTC	CATVSGSTYEQYF